This T cell receptor beta chain was obtained from a study of shared clonotypes between healthy human individuals (dated by TCRdb to about 2020). In terms of the full investigation: The cohort comprised two women and a few men aged 18 to 49 years. To increase sequencing depth and limit assay-specific biases, different laboratories used diverse techniques to prepare libraries and sequence TCR repertoires. The study deeply sequenced blood TCR repertoires of about 5 healthy adults to estimate repertoire size and the extent of clonotype sharing between individuals. Between about 0.85 and 9.5 billion PBMCs per donor were obtained by leukapheresis.

A note on this clone: Its antigen is currently not known. No base qualities exist here, and no much larger clone lies one base off it.

Beyond this particular receptor, the publication reports: Sampling was restricted to blood, and TCR repertoires in tissue are likely to differ from TCR repertoires in blood. Pairwise subsampling led to the expectation that sequencing depth would affect the degree of clonotype sharing among donors. The small number of donors limited the genetic and exposure-history diversity represented.

Using the deep immunoSEQ assay, TCR CDR3 regions were amplified from genomic DNA by multiplex PCR. Genomic DNA extracted from each cell subset was distributed evenly over all wells of several immunoSEQ 96-well plates, and each plate served as one replicate. For unsorted PBMC, around 310 ng of genomic DNA, equivalent to roughly 30,000 T cell genomes, went into each replicate PCR. Ten immunoSEQ deep assay plates were used to sequence the unsorted PBMC genomic DNA. Purified libraries were quantified with a Qubit 3.0 fluorometer, sized on a Bioanalyzer 2100, and re-quantified with the KAPA Library Quantification kit. Each immunoSEQ 96-well plate was sequenced on its own single-read 150-cycle Illumina NextSeq 550 flow cell. Per the source publication's procedure: The immunoSEQ output contained only junctional sequences without quality scores, so filtering could not match that applied to full-length reads. To assign V/J genes and CDR3, sequences were annotated using PyIR, a Python wrapper for IgBLAST v1.9, with IMGT germline references. Reads were filtered out if the reads had weak V/J assignments (E-value above 1e-6), no CDR3, stop codons, out-of-frame junctions, or ambiguous translated residues. V3J clonotypes were defined as sequences sharing an identical inferred V gene, J gene, and CDR3 amino acid sequence. The percentage overlap between two repertoires was calculated by dividing the number of shared unique clonotypes by the size of the smaller repertoire. Repertoire richness was assessed with RTK rarefaction, the Chao1 estimator, and Recon v2.1 estimates of unobserved clonotypes. In its TCRdb copy, this immuneACCESS table keeps in-frame sequences only and misses some clones. Where compared with another copy, unresolved V genes explain less than half of these, and the others have no known cause. The V and J calls and clone size come from that table; D and trimming were worked out from the DNA. The table for this sample lists under 600,000 clones; nearly 80% of them were counted only once. The top ten constitute approximately 12% of the sample.

The donors were healthy, HIV-negative adults with no recently reported acute infections or vaccinations. Every donor was a Caucasian adult residing in Nashville, Tennessee, USA. For unsorted samples, 90 million or so PBMCs were counted and genomic DNA was extracted with the QIAamp DNA Blood Mini kit. Blood was collected by leukapheresis, and PBMCs were isolated by Ficoll-Histopaque density gradient centrifugation and then cryopreserved in liquid nitrogen vapor phase. Trimmed from V: 3 bases; trimmed from J: 6 bases; junction bases lacking a gene match: 4. Sequences MDHEN (CDR1) and SYDVKM (CDR2) are obtained from the germline V gene. Inclusive of the bounding cysteine and phenylalanine, the CDR3 is 13 residues long. Only the CDR3 region is kept as DNA, spanning 39 bases read in frame from base 1.

The chain uses TRBV28 and TRBJ1-2; TRBD1 lines up with 7 middle nucleotides. Sequenced sample: PBMCs. The clonotype comes from a woman aged 40 to 50 in good health. Some clones in this sample may be carry-over from other donors' samples. CDR3 region: CASSLSQGDGYTF. The nucleotide sequence reads as follows: TGTGCCAGCAGTTTGAGCCAGGGGGATGGCTACACCTTC.